Below are 15 T cell receptor beta chains sequenced from a single sample in a study of T cell responses to AZD1222 COVID-19 vaccine. Assay: immunoSEQ multiplex PCR; the TCRdb copy retains only in-frame clones and omits some. The sample carries 95,000 to 130,000 clones, roughly 92% recorded once. Material: peripheral blood, obtained 28 days after the second AZD1222 dose. The source of these receptors is an adult who received the AZD1222 COVID-19 vaccine.

The gene calls are TRBV18 and TRBJ1-1, with a possible D match to TRBD1 (6 bases). CDR1 is KGHSH and CDR2 is LQKENI in the germline V gene. The V and J ends lost 3 bases and 4 bases respectively, with 12 bases between them. The CDR3 consists of 14 residues. CDR3 DNA sequence: TGTGCCAGCTCACCCACAGGGAGCGGCACTGAAGCTTTCTTT. It codes for CASSPTGSGTEAFF. The full variable domain, with the rest looked up from reference TRBV18 and TRBJ1-1, is NAGVMQNPRHLVRRRGQEARLRCSPMKGHSHVYWYRQLPEEGLKFMVYLQKENIIDESGMPKERFSAEFPKEGPSILRIQQVVRGDSAAYFCASSPTGSGTEAFFGQGTRLTVV.

In its sample, this clone was seen once. The chain links TRBV19 to TRBJ1-2; D call uncertain. The CDR3 is 15 amino acids. V was pared by 0 bases and J by 4 bases, with 12 bases between. The germline V gene has CDR1 LNHDA and CDR2 SQIVND (reference sequence). The CDR3 nucleotides are TGTGCCAGTAGTATAGAGTTTGGATCCCCCTATGGCTACACCTTC. Translation: CASSIEFGSPYGYTF.

This sequence joins TRBV5-1 and TRBJ1-2; a weak D match, TRBD1 (5 bases). The CDR3 runs 13 residues. The V end was cut by 4 bases, the J end by 4 bases, with 11 bases between. Germline V gene sequence: CDR1 SGHRS, CDR2 YFSETQ. In DNA form, the CDR3 reads TGCGCCAGCAGCAGCGACAGTGCCTATGGCTACACCTTC. This translates into CASSSDSAYGYTF.

The CDR3 region is CASSPAGPRELFF. As DNA, the CDR3 is TGTGCCAGCAGCCCTGCCGGCCCCAGGGAGCTGTTTTTT. The gene calls are TRBV11-3 and TRBJ2-2; D call uncertain. CDR3 length: 13 amino acids. From germline, CDR1 is SGHNT and CDR2 YENEEA. The V gene lost 5 bases and the J gene lost 9 bases, with 13 bases spanning the gap.

The genes are TRBV9 and TRBJ2-2; TRBD2 might be the D (5 bases). With 4 bases removed from V and 7 bases from J, the gap between germline ends came to 26 bases. The CDR3 consists of 18 residues. From germline, CDR1 is SGDLS and CDR2 YYNGEE. CDR3 nucleotides: TGTGCCAGCAGCCCTGGGATGGGAAGTCTCGAACGGGGCGGGGAGCTGTTTTTT. This translates into CASSPGMGSLERGGELFF.

This clone showed up just a few times. This sequence joins TRBV6-5 and TRBJ2-5, with a tentative D call TRBD1 (5 bases). V gave up 6 bases and J gave up 5 bases, with 13 bases separating them. Looked up from germline, CDR1 is MNHEY and CDR2 is SVGAGI. This CDR3 spans 13 amino acids. CDR3 bases: TGTGCCAGCAGCCATAGGGGAAGTGAGACCCAGTACTTC. Its translation is CASSHRGSETQYF.

V is TRBV5-5 and J is TRBJ2-7; D may match TRBD1 or TRBD2 (5 bases each). This CDR3 has 20 amino acids. Looked up from germline, CDR1 is SGHKS and CDR2 is YYEKEE (reference sequence). Trimming shortened V by 0 bases and J by 3 bases, and 28 bases separated the two germline ends. The CDR3 is CASSLAGGQGVAFSYYEQYF. The DNA of the CDR3 is TGTGCCAGCAGCTTGGCTGGCGGGCAGGGAGTCGCGTTCTCCTACTACGAGCAGTACTTC. Drawing the rest from reference TRBV5-5 and TRBJ2-7, the complete variable domain is DAGVTQSPTHLIKTRGQQVTLRCSPISGHKSVSWYQQVLGQGPQFIFQYYEKEERGRGNFPDRFSARQFPNYSSELNVNALLLGDSALYLCASSLAGGQGVAFSYYEQYFGPGTRLTVT.

The V gene is TRBV18, the J gene TRBJ1-6, with D uncertain. The CDR3 spans 14 residues. Trimming pared 10 bases from V and 10 bases from J, leaving 20 bases between. Germline V gene lookup returns CDR1 KGHSH and CDR2 LQKENI. CDR3 nucleotide sequence: TGTGCCACCCGCCTGGGCAGCATGGGGTCACCCCTCCACTTT. Amino acid sequence: CATRLGSMGSPLHF. The variable domain in full, completed from reference TRBV18 and TRBJ1-6, reads NAGVMQNPRHLVRRRGQEARLRCSPMKGHSHVYWYRQLPEEGLKFMVYLQKENIIDESGMPKERFSAEFPKEGPSILRIQQVVRGDSAAYFCATRLGSMGSPLHFGNGTRLTVT.

The rearrangement joins TRBV3-1 (or the pseudogene TRBV3-2) to TRBJ2-2, with no clear D. The CDR3 is 13 residues long. The germline gives CDR1 LGHDT, CDR2 YNNKEL (reference sequence). Trimming left V 1 base short and J 7 bases short, with 7 bases between. The CDR3 reads CASSQVGIGELFF. The CDR3 nucleotides are TGTGCCAGCAGCCAAGTGGGGATCGGGGAGCTGTTTTTT.

The chain has TRBV27 and TRBJ2-1, with D possibly being TRBD1 (5 bases). CDR1 and CDR2 (germline): MNHEY, SMNVEV (reference sequence). The V end lost 3 bases, the J end lost 2 bases, and 8 bases lay between the germline ends. The CDR3 has 14 residues. For the CDR3, the DNA is TGTGCCAGCAGTTTCACAGGTACCTACAATGAGCAGTTCTTC. It specifies CASSFTGTYNEQFF.

The CDR3 spells CAWSVLAFSGNTIYF. CDR3 nucleotides: TGTGCCTGGAGTGTATTAGCGTTCTCTGGAAACACCATATATTTT. V usage is TRBV30 and J usage is TRBJ1-3; D is uncertain. The CDR3 is 15 amino acids. Trimming took off 0 bases at V and 0 bases at J, with 9 bases between the two ends. CDR1 is GTSNPN, CDR2 SVGIG, per germline (reference sequence).

V gene TRBV5-1 combines with J gene TRBJ2-2; D not resolved. The germline gives CDR1 SGHRS, CDR2 YFSETQ. The CDR3 is 12 residues long. V lost 1 base and J lost 7, with 5 bases in between. This CDR3 is CASSLTGGELFF. CDR3 DNA sequence: TGCGCCAGCAGCTTGACTGGCGGGGAGCTGTTTTTT.

The genes are TRBV7-2 and TRBJ2-5; 12 nucleotides match TRBD2. J lost 3 bases, V lost 4 bases, and 12 bases had no gene match. The CDR3 totals 18 residues. Looked up from germline, CDR1 is SGHTA and CDR2 is FQGNSA. DNA of the CDR3: TGTGCCAGCAGCTGGCCCCCCGGGACTAGCGGGTTAAAAGAGACCCAGTACTTC. It is translated as CASSWPPGTSGLKETQYF. The full variable domain, rest sourced from reference TRBV7-2 and TRBJ2-5, is GAGVSQSPSNKVTEKGKDVELRCDPISGHTALYWYRQSLGQGLEFLIYFQGNSAPDKSGLPSDRFSAERTGGSVSTLTIQRTQQEDSAVYLCASSWPPGTSGLKETQYFGPGTRLLVL.

The J gene is TRBJ1-5, the V gene TRBV19, with TRBD1 as a possible D gene (5 bases). The CDR3 has 14 residues. Germline CDR1 and CDR2: LNHDA and SQIVND (reference sequence). Trimming shortened V by 5 bases and J by 3 bases, and 11 bases separated the two germline ends. The CDR3 sequence is CASSSTVDNQPQHF. The CDR3 region has the DNA TGTGCCAGTAGTTCGACAGTAGACAATCAGCCCCAGCATTTT.

The chain carries TRBV27 and TRBJ1-6; D call uncertain. Trimming pared 3 bases from V and 6 bases from J, leaving 12 bases between. The germline CDR1 and CDR2 sequences are MNHEY and SMNVEV (reference sequence). The CDR3 contains 15 residues. The CDR3 DNA reads TGTGCCAGCAGTTTTCTCTCTCGGGGTAATTCACCCCTCCACTTT. Translating gives CASSFLSRGNSPLHF.